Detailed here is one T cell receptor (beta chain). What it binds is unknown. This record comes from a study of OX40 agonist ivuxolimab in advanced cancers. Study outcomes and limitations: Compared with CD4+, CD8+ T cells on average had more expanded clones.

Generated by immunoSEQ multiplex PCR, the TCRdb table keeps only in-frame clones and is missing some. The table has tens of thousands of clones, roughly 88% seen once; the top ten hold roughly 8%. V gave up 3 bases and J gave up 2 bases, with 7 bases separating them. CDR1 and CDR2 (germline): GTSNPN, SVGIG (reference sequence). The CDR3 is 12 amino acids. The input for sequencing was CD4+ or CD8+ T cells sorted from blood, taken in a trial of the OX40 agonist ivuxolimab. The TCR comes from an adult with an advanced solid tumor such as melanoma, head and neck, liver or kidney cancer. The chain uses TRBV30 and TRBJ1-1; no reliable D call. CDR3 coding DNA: TGTGCCTGGAGGGCGGAAAACACTGAAGCTTTCTTT. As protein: CAWRAENTEAFF.